These 7 T cell receptor beta chains originate from one sample sequenced in a study of response to subunit inactivated influenza vaccine. TCRdb analysed the RT-PCR reads with MiXCR anew, one entry per CDR3 protein. This repertoire shows about 700,000 distinct CDR3 sequences, 12% to 15% found once; its top ten account for 7.5% to 8%. Sequencing used PBMCs from blood, obtained around 14 days before vaccination. The receptors derive from a man in his fifties or sixties who received an inactivated influenza vaccine.

The chain recombines TRBV18 with TRBJ2-3; TRBD2 matches at 10 bases. This CDR3 is 14 amino acids long. Unmatched junction bases numbered 5, after V lost 4 bases and J lost 7 bases. Per the germline V gene, CDR1 is KGHSH and CDR2 is LQKENI. The CDR3 reads CASSQLAGSHTQYF. DNA of the CDR3: TGTGCCAGCTCACAACTAGCGGGGTCGCATACGCAGTATTTT. The variable domain in full, with the rest retrieved from reference TRBV18 and TRBJ2-3, is NAGVMQNPRHLVRRRGQEARLRCSPMKGHSHVYWYRQLPEEGLKFMVYLQKENIIDESGMPKERFSAEFPKEGPSILRIQQVVRGDSAAYFCASSQLAGSHTQYFGPGTRLTVL.

This clonotype turned up a few times. J is TRBJ1-5 and V is TRBV5-5; weak D call: TRBD1 (6 bases). This CDR3 is 16 amino acids long. V was clipped by 1 base and J by 7 bases, with 18 bases between them. Germline-derived CDR1 and CDR2 are SGHKS and YYEKEE (reference sequence). The CDR3 region has the DNA TGTGCCAGCAGCTTGAAACCAGGGGATTCAAGACAGCCCCAGCATTTT. As protein: CASSLKPGDSRQPQHF.

This clonotype has just a few counts. This sequence joins TRBV12-3 or TRBV12-4 and TRBJ2-3; 8 bases match TRBD1. V shed 1 base and J 2 bases; nucleotides not matched to a gene: 2. The CDR3 runs 15 residues. The CDR3 DNA is TGTGCCAGCAGTTTAGGGACAGGGTTCACAGATACGCAGTATTTT. As protein: CASSLGTGFTDTQYF.

This clonotype was seen at least ten times. Here the CDR3 DNA reads TGTGCCAGCAGCGTACAGGCTAGGAAGCCCGGGGAGCTGTTTTTT. This sequence encodes CASSVQARKPGELFF. The rearrangement joins TRBV9 to TRBJ2-2; D gene uncertain. The CDR3 extends over 15 amino acids. Trimming took 1 base from V and 6 from J, leaving 13 bases between them. The germline V gene has CDR1 SGDLS and CDR2 YYNGEE.

The chain recombines TRBV7-9 with TRBJ2-7; D unresolved. This CDR3 is built from 14 residues. Germline-derived CDR1 and CDR2 are SEHNR and FQNEAQ (reference sequence). Trimming removed 2 bases at V and 7 bases at J, with 15 bases between. The chain's CDR3 is CASSLRVITWEQYF. DNA for the CDR3: TGTGCCAGCAGCTTAAGGGTGATCACGTGGGAGCAGTACTTC.

This clonotype has more than one count but fewer than ten. CDR3: CSASPLADNQPQHF. For the CDR3, the DNA is TGCAGTGCTAGCCCTTTGGCAGACAATCAGCCCCAGCATTTT. The chain uses TRBV20-1 and TRBJ1-5; no definite D call. The CDR3 spans 14 residues. Germline V lookup: CDR1 DFQATT, CDR2 SNEGSKA (reference sequence). Trimming pared 3 bases from V and 3 bases from J, leaving 12 bases between.

This clonotype was detected a few times. One junction end does not reproduce the germline sequence, and a read error may be involved. The CDR3 sequence is CASSYASVANVLTF. CDR3 DNA sequence: TGTGCCAGCAGTTATGCCTCTGTGGCCAACGTCCTGACTTTC. The V gene is TRBV6-2 or TRBV6-3, the J gene TRBJ2-6; D call uncertain. There are 14 residues in the CDR3. Germline V gene lookup returns CDR1 MNHEY and CDR2 SVGEGT.